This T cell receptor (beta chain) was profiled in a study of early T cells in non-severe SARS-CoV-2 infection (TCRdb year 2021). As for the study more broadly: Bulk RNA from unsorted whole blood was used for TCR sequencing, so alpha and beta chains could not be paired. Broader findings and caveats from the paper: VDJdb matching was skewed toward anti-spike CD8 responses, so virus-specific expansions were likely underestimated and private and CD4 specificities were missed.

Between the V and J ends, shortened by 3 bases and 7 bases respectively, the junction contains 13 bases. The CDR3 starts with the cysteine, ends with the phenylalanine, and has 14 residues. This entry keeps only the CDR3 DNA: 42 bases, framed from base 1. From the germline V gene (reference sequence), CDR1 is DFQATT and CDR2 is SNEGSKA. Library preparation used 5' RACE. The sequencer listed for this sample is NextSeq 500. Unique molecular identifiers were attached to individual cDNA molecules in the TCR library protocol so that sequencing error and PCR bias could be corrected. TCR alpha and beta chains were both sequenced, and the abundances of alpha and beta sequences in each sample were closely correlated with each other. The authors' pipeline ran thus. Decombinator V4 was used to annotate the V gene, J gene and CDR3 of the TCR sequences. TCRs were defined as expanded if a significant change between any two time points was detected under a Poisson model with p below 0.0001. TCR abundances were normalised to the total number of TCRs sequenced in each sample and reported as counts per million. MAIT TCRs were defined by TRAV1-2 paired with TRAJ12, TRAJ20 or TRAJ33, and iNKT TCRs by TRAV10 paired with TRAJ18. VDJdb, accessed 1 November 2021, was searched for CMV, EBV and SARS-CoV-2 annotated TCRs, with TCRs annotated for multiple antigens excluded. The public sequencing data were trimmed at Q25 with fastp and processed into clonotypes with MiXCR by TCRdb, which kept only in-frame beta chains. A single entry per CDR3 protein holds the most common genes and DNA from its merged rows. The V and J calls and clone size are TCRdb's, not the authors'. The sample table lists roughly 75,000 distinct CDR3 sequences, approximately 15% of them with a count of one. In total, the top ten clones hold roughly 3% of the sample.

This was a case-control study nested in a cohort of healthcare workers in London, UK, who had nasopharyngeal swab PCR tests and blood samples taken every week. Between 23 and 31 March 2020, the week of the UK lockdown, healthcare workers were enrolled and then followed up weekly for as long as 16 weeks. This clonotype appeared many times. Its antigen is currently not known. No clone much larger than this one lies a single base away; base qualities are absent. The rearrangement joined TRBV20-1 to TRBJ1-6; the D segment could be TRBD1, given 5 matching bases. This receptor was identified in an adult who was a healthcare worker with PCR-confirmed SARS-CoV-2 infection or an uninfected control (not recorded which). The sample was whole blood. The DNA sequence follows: TGCAGTGCTAGGGGAGGGGTATGGAATTCACCCCTCCACTTT. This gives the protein CSARGGVWNSPLHF.